This T cell receptor beta chain came from a study of cytomegalovirus exposure and HLA in healthy donors. Study findings and constraints: From TCR beta sequences, most subjects' HLA-A and HLA-B alleles were reportedly predicted accurately. The authors confirmed in vitro that a few CMV-associated chains were specific for CMV antigens. Roughly even sequencing depth across donors was the assumption behind the presence/absence analyses.

Germline CDR1 SQVTM, CDR2 ANQGSEA. The CDR3 sequence is 13 residues long. In the PCR, 60 Vbeta and 13 Jbeta primers were used. The table came from immunoSEQ multiplex PCR; TCRdb's copy has only in-frame clones and leaves some out. The sample records 120,000 to 150,000 clones, 77% being singletons. The donors comprised healthy bone marrow donors. This clone was seen more than once but under ten times. The antigen remains unidentified. The sample consisted of PBMCs. The chain uses TRBV29-1 and TRBJ2-5; 12 bases are shared with TRBD1. The closer fit of TRBJ2-7 to the DNA end suggests the J call may be wrong. The receptor's source is a female donor in good health and CMV-seronegative. As DNA, the CDR3 is TGCAGCGTTGCACCGGGACAGGGGGCCGAGCAGTACTTC. This sequence encodes CSVAPGQGAEQYF.